This T cell receptor (beta chain) emerged from a study of cytomegalovirus exposure and HLA in healthy donors. Study-wide points: Most likely, a cluster of highly shared sequence variants arose as a sequencing artifact. Available immune exposure information was restricted to CMV serostatus only. In a later analysis, productive TCRs from donors in an Asian-associated ancestry cluster reportedly carried fewer N-insertions than the cohort mean.

Use of 60 Vbeta and 13 Jbeta primers characterized the PCR. Authors' data handling: Roughly 12 million of some 80 million unique TCR beta chains were shared, per a later count. This table comes from immunoSEQ multiplex PCR, and its TCRdb copy is limited to in-frame clones, with some not included. The V and J calls and clone size were taken over from that table, and D and trimming were inferred from the DNA. This table has 35,000 to 50,000 clones, about 85% appearing once. This clone was detected once. The target antigen is unknown. Material: PBMCs. This clonotype originated in a man in his forties or fifties in good health and CMV-seronegative.

The CDR3 protein is CASTPPGAIYEQYF. The CDR3 DNA is TGTGCCAGCACCCCTCCGGGAGCTATCTACGAGCAGTACTTC. The chain uses TRBV28 and TRBJ2-7, with D possibly TRBD2 on 6 matching bases. Germline-derived CDR1 and CDR2 are MDHEN and SYDVKM. Trimming removed 7 bases from V and 3 bases from J, with 16 bases in between. The CDR3 covers 14 residues. The entire variable domain, with the rest obtained from reference TRBV28 and TRBJ2-7, is as follows: DVKVTQSSRYLVKRTGEKVFLECVQDMDHENMFWYRQDPGLGLRLIYFSYDVKMKEKGDIPEGYSVSREKKERFSLILESASTNQTSMYLCASTPPGAIYEQYFGPGTRLTVT.